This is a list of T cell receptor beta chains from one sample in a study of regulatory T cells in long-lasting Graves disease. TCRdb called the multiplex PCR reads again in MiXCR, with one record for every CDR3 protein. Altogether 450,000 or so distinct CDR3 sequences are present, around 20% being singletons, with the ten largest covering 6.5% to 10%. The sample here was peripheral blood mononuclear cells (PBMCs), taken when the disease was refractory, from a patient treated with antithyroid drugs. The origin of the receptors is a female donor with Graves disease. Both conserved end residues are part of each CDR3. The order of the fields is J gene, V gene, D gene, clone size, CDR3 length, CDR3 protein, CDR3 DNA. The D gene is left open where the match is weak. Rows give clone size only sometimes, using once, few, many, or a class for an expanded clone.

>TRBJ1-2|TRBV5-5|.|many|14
CASSFASPPDGYTF
TGTGCCAGCAGCTTCGCGTCCCCCCCGGATGGCTACACCTTC
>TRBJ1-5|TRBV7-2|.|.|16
CASSLGAITSNQPQHF
TGTGCCAGCAGCTTAGGCGCAATTACCAGCAATCAGCCCCAGCATTTT
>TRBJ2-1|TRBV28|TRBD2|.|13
CASRETSVPEQFF
TGTGCCAGCAGGGAGACTAGCGTCCCTGAGCAGTTCTTC
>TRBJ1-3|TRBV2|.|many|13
CASSRGPPSTIYF
TGTGCCAGCAGCCGTGGCCCCCCGAGCACCATATATTTT
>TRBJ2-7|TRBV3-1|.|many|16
CASSQGGGGNDYEQYF
TGTGCCAGCAGCCAAGGAGGTGGAGGGAATGACTACGAGCAGTACTTC
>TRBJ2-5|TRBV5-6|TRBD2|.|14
CASSYGTSSGTQYF
TGTGCCAGCAGCTACGGGACTAGCAGTGGGACCCAGTACTTC
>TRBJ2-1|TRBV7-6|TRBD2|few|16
CASSLGGLAGASEQFF
TGTGCCAGCAGCTTAGGGGGACTAGCGGGAGCCTCTGAGCAGTTCTTC
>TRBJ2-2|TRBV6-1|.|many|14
CASIEVPNTGELFF
TGTGCCAGCATAGAGGTCCCGAACACCGGGGAGCTGTTTTTT
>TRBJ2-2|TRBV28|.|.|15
CASSIIVEHTGELFF
TGTGCCAGCAGCATTATTGTCGAACACACCGGGGAGCTGTTTTTT
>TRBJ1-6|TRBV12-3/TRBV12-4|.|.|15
CASSLSGVGGSPLHF
TGTGCCAGCAGTTTATCGGGGGTAGGAGGCTCACCCCTCCACTTT
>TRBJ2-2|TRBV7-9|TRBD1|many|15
CASTQGQGHTGELFF
TGTGCCAGCACCCAGGGACAGGGGCACACCGGGGAGCTGTTTTTT
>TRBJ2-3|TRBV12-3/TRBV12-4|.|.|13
CASRGGTTDTQYF
TGTGCCAGCAGGGGTGGTACCACAGATACGCAGTATTTT
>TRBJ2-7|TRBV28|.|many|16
CASSLHTSLSSYEQYF
TGTGCCAGCAGTCTACACACTAGCTTATCATCCTACGAGCAGTACTTC
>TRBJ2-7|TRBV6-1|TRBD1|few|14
CASNLGGQGGEQYF
TGTGCCAGCAACCTGGGGGGACAGGGGGGCGAGCAGTACTTC
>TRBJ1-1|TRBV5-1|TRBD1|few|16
CASSLTGTGFNTEAFF
TGCGCCAGCAGCCTTACCGGGACAGGGTTTAACACTGAAGCTTTCTTT
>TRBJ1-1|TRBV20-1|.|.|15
CSARGQGRPNTEAFF
TGCAGTGCTAGAGGTCAGGGACGGCCGAACACTGAAGCTTTCTTT
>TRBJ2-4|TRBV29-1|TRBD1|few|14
CSAVRGPPKNIQYF
TGCAGCGCCGTGAGGGGGCCTCCCAAAAACATTCAGTACTTC
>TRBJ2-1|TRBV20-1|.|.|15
CSASSTPPSYNEQFF
TGCAGTGCTAGTAGCACTCCACCGTCCTACAATGAGCAGTTCTTC
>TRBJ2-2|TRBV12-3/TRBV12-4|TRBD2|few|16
CASSVGLAGHTGELFF
TGTGCCAGCAGTGTCGGACTAGCGGGCCACACCGGGGAGCTGTTTTTT
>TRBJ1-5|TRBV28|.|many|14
CASSFSVSNQPQHF
TGTGCCAGCAGTTTCAGTGTTAGCAATCAGCCCCAGCATTTT
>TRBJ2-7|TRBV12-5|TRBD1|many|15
CASGLVTGGSYEQYF
TGTGCTAGTGGTTTGGTCACAGGGGGGTCCTACGAGCAGTACTTC
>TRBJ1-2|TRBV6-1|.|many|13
CASDNQGNYGYTF
TGTGCCAGCGATAATCAGGGAAACTATGGCTACACCTTC
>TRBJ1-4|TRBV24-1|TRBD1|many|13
CATRGTGKEKLFF
TGTGCCACCAGGGGGACAGGGAAGGAAAAACTGTTTTTT
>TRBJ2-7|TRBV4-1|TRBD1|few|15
CASSQGQGGAYEQYF
TGCGCCAGCAGCCAAGGACAGGGGGGCGCCTACGAGCAGTACTTC
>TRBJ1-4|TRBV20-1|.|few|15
CSARDQRVTNEKLFF
TGCAGTGCTAGAGATCAACGGGTAACTAATGAAAAACTGTTTTTT
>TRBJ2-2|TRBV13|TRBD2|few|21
CASSLASLAGAANWNTGELFF
TGTGCCAGCAGCTTAGCTTCCCTAGCGGGGGCCGCTAACTGGAACACCGGGGAGCTGTTTTTT
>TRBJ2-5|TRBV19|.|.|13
CASRRGYGETQYF
TGTGCCAGTAGGAGGGGCTACGGGGAGACCCAGTACTTC
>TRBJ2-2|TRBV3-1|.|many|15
CASSQARALTGELFF
TGTGCCAGCAGCCAAGCCCGAGCCCTCACCGGGGAGCTGTTTTTT
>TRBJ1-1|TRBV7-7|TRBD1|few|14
CASSTGTGSTEAFF
TGTGCTAGCAGCACGGGGACAGGGTCTACTGAAGCTTTCTTT
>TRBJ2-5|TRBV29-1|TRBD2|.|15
CSVGLAGAPGETQYF
TGCAGCGTTGGGCTAGCGGGAGCCCCGGGGGAGACCCAGTACTTC
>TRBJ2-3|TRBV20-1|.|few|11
CSATVTDTQYF
TGCAGTGCTACGGTCACAGATACGCAGTATTTT
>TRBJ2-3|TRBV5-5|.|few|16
CASSSLWGFGTDTQYF
TGTGCCAGCAGCTCATTATGGGGGTTTGGGACAGATACGCAGTATTTT
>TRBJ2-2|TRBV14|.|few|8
CATGELFF
TGTGCCACCGGGGAGCTGTTTTTT
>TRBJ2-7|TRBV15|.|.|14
CATSRDLGTDEQYF
TGTGCCACCAGCAGAGATCTGGGGACGGACGAGCAGTACTTC
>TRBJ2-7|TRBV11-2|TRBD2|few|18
CASSPRLAGEIWGYEQYF
TGTGCCAGCAGCCCCAGACTAGCGGGAGAGATCTGGGGATACGAGCAGTACTTC
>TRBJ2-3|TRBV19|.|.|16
CASADTWLDGGDTQYF
TGTGCCAGCGCGGACACCTGGTTGGATGGTGGCGATACGCAGTATTTT
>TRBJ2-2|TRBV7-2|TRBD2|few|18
CASSLYFTGGANTGELFF
TGTGCCAGCAGCTTATATTTTACGGGAGGGGCGAACACCGGGGAGCTGTTTTTT
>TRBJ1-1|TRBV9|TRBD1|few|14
CASSLGGTGDVAFF
TGTGCCAGCAGCCTGGGCGGGACAGGGGATGTAGCTTTCTTT
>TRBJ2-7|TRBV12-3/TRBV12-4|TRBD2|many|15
CASSFGLAVSYEQYF
TGTGCCAGCAGTTTCGGGCTAGCGGTTTCCTACGAGCAGTACTTC
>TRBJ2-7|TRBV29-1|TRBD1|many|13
CSVDDRGWDEQYF
TGCAGCGTGGATGACAGGGGATGGGACGAGCAGTACTTC
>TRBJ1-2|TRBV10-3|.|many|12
CAISGQGGGYTF
TGTGCCATCAGTGGGCAGGGAGGCGGCTACACCTTC
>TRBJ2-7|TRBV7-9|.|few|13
CASSVLQGLERYF
TGTGCCAGCAGCGTGCTCCAGGGTCTCGAGCGGTACTTC
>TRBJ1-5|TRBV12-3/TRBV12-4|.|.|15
CASSPTGRGGQPQHF
TGTGCCAGCAGTCCGACCGGCAGGGGAGGTCAGCCCCAGCATTTT
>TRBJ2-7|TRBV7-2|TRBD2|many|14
CASSMLAGGHEQYF
TGTGCCAGCAGTATGCTAGCGGGAGGCCACGAGCAGTACTTC
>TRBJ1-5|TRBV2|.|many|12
CASRPTGQPQHF
TGTGCCAGCAGACCCACAGGTCAGCCCCAGCATTTT
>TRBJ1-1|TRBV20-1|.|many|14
CSTTLDNMNTEAFF
TGCAGTACCACTCTGGACAATATGAACACTGAAGCTTTCTTT
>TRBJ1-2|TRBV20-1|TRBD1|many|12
CSARQGGYGYTF
TGCAGTGCTAGGCAGGGGGGTTATGGCTACACCTTC
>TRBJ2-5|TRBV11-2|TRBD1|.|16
CASSSHRGLSQETQYF
TGTGCCAGCAGCTCTCACAGGGGGCTATCCCAAGAGACCCAGTACTTC
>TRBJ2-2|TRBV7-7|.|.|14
CASSPGSGTGELFF
TGTGCTAGCAGCCCTGGATCGGGGACCGGGGAGCTGTTTTTT
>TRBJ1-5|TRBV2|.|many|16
CASSGEGFNSNQPQHF
TGTGCCAGCAGTGGCGAAGGTTTCAATAGCAATCAGCCCCAGCATTTT